This T cell receptor (beta chain) originates from a study of blood T cell repertoires in COVID-19. This CDR3 is built from 15 residues. Trimming removed 5 bases at V and 5 bases at J, with 18 bases between. From germline, CDR1 is SGHTA and CDR2 FQGTGA. Only in-frame clones appear in the TCRdb table, and some are missing; sequencing was by immunoSEQ multiplex PCR. The table lists 15,000 to 20,000 clones, about 81% of them singletons, with over 7.5% in the top ten. Turning to this clone: Other nucleotide sequences from this sample produce the same CDR3.

This TCR derives from a man in his sixties with acute or convalescent COVID-19. The rearrangement uses TRBV7-3 and TRBJ2-5; TRBD2 is a possible D gene (5 bases). The specimen was peripheral blood. The CDR3 DNA follows: TGTGCCAGCAGCCCCCGAGGGAACTTCGGGGAGACCCAGTACTTC. Translation gives CASSPRGNFGETQYF. The full variable domain, in which reference TRBV7-3 and TRBJ2-5 provide the parts outside the CDR3, is GAGVSQTPSNKVTEKGKYVELRCDPISGHTALYWYRQSLGQGPEFLIYFQGTGAADDSGLPNDRFFAVRPEGSVSTLKIQRTERGDSAVYLCASSPRGNFGETQYFGPGTRLLVL.